A single sample gave rise to the 29 T cell receptor beta chains below, sequenced in a study of Graves' ophthalmopathy and Graves' hyperthyroidism. TCR beta CDR3 regions were amplified from RNA transcripts. HTBI-primed RT-PCR formed the first round, and a multiplex PCR formed the second. TCRdb ran MiXCR on the multiplex PCR reads and lists one entry per CDR3 protein. Here the sample spans 200,000 to 300,000 distinct CDR3 sequences, about 46% being singletons. The sample taken for sequencing was peripheral blood. These receptors were obtained from an adult man with Graves' ophthalmopathy.

This sequence joins TRBV15 and TRBJ2-5; tentative D call: TRBD2 (7 bases). The V end lost 7 bases, the J end lost 5 bases, and 14 bases lay between the germline ends. The length of the CDR3 is 13 residues. The V gene's germline CDR1 is LNHNV and CDR2 YYDKDF (reference sequence). The CDR3 loop reads CATTHGGLETQYF. Written as DNA, the CDR3 is TGTGCCACCACCCACGGGGGGCTGGAGACCCAGTACTTC.

This clonotype was counted a few times. The V gene is TRBV19, the J gene TRBJ2-5; perhaps TRBD1 as D (6 bases). The CDR3 contains 13 residues. The ends were cut back, 6 bases at V and 5 bases at J, with 13 bases in the middle. Germline CDR1 is LNHDA and CDR2 is SQIVND (reference sequence). CDR3 sequence reads: CASSPQGQETQYF. The CDR3, as DNA: TGTGCCAGTAGCCCCCAGGGGCAGGAGACCCAGTACTTC.

About this clonotype itself: The junction does not match germline at one end; this may be a read error. The rearrangement links TRBV5-1 to TRBJ2-7; 8 nucleotides line up with TRBD2. This CDR3 contains 13 residues. Per germline, CDR1 SGHRS and CDR2 YFSETQ. CDR3 in amino acids: CASSLVEREPSDF. In DNA, the CDR3 is TGCGCCAGCAGCTTGGTCGAGCGGGAGCCGTCAGACTTC.

V is TRBV15 and J is TRBJ2-7; D unresolved. The CDR3 extends over 13 amino acids. The ends were cut back, 5 bases at V and 2 bases at J, with 10 bases in the middle. Germline V gene sequence: CDR1 LNHNV, CDR2 YYDKDF (reference sequence). CDR3 protein: CATSADRTYEQYF. Here the CDR3 DNA reads TGTGCCACCAGCGCCGACCGTACCTACGAGCAGTACTTC.

Ten or more counts support this clonotype. The chain is built from TRBV7-6 and TRBJ2-7; D is possibly TRBD1 or TRBD2 (5 bases each). CDR3 length: 14 residues. V shed 5 bases and J shed 0 bases, with 11 bases lying between them. Germline values: CDR1 SGHVS, CDR2 FNYEAQ. CDR3 coding DNA: TGTGCCAGCAGCGGCCGGGACCGCTCCTACGAGCAGTACTTC. Translation: CASSGRDRSYEQYF.

This clonotype was found a few times. This chain connects TRBV29-1 to TRBJ1-2; the match to TRBD1 covers 7 bases. This CDR3 has 15 amino acids. The trim removed 1 base at V and 4 bases at J, leaving 9 bases unmatched. CDR1 and CDR2 (germline): SQVTM, ANQGSEA. The CDR3 here is CSVEGQGKVGYGYTF. The CDR3 nucleotides read TGCAGCGTTGAAGGACAGGGAAAGGTCGGCTATGGCTACACCTTC. Filled out from reference TRBV29-1 and TRBJ1-2, the complete variable domain reads SAVISQKPSRDICQRGTSLTIQCQVDSQVTMMFWYRQQPGQSLTLIATANQGSEATYESGFVIDKFPISRPNLTFSTLTVSNMSPEDSSIYLCSVEGQGKVGYGYTFGSGTRLTVV.

The CDR3, as DNA: TGCAGTGTGCTGATCAGGGTTAACGGCTACACCTTC. Protein product: CSVLIRVNGYTF. V is TRBV29-1 and J is TRBJ1-2, with D possibly matching TRBD1 (5 bases). The germline V gene encodes CDR1 SQVTM and CDR2 ANQGSEA. The CDR3 has 12 residues. Full variable domain (outside the CDR3, taken from reference TRBV29-1 and TRBJ1-2): SAVISQKPSRDICQRGTSLTIQCQVDSQVTMMFWYRQQPGQSLTLIATANQGSEATYESGFVIDKFPISRPNLTFSTLTVSNMSPEDSSIYLCSVLIRVNGYTFGSGTRLTVV.

This clonotype was seen a single time. The chain combines TRBV7-2 with TRBJ2-1; 9 bases fit TRBD1. The CDR3 totals 16 residues. The ends lost 6 bases at V and 4 bases at J; junction bases unmatched: 10. CDR1 is SGHTA, CDR2 FQGNSA, per germline. CDR3 amino acids: CASRPLTGQGYNEQFF. CDR3 nucleotides: TGTGCCAGCAGACCATTGACGGGACAGGGATACAATGAGCAGTTCTTC.

This clonotype was detected ten times or more. This chain joins TRBV10-3 and TRBJ2-7; D ambiguous. V lost 3 bases and J lost 1, with 10 bases in between. Per the germline V gene, CDR1 is ENHRY and CDR2 is SYGVKD. The CDR3 loop spans 14 amino acids. CDR3 in DNA: TGTGCCATCAGTGATCGGGCATCGTCCTACGAGCAGTACTTC. As protein: CAISDRASSYEQYF.

This clonotype has ten or more counts. V is TRBV25-1 and J is TRBJ2-7, with D maybe TRBD2 (5 bases). Trimming took off 5 bases at V and 3 bases at J, with 20 bases between the two ends. This CDR3 is built from 16 residues. Germline CDR1 and CDR2: MGHDK and SYGVNS. CDR3 DNA: TGTGCCAGCAGTCCCTTAGGTGGTAGCGAGTTCTACGAGCAGTACTTC. Protein: CASSPLGGSEFYEQYF.

This chain links TRBV7-6 with TRBJ1-1; 7 bases line up with TRBD1. The CDR3 covers 13 residues. V was pared by 5 bases and J by 4 bases, with 4 bases of the junction left unmatched. The germline V gene encodes CDR1 SGHVS and CDR2 FNYEAQ. The CDR3 DNA sequence: TGTGCCAGCAGCCTCAACAGGGGCACTGAAGCTTTCTTT. Amino acids: CASSLNRGTEAFF.

The chain recombines TRBV5-1 with TRBJ2-7, with D possibly TRBD1 on 6 matching bases. Trimming left V 0 bases short and J 4 bases short, with 14 bases between. In germline, CDR1 is SGHRS, CDR2 YFSETQ. The CDR3 has 15 residues. CDR3 region: CASSLGQGPTYEQYF. CDR3 DNA sequence: TGCGCCAGCAGCTTGGGGCAGGGGCCCACGTACGAGCAGTACTTC. Filled out from reference TRBV5-1 and TRBJ2-7, the complete variable domain reads KAGVTQTPRYLIKTRGQQVTLSCSPISGHRSVSWYQQTPGQGLQFLFEYFSETQRNKGNFPGRFSGRQFSNSRSEMNVSTLELGDSALYLCASSLGQGPTYEQYFGPGTRLTVT.

The V call is TRBV10-3, the J call TRBJ2-5; D call uncertain. Looked up from germline, CDR1 is ENHRY and CDR2 is SYGVKD. The CDR3 runs to 13 residues. V lost 2 bases and J 3 bases, leaving 7 bases between the germline ends. The CDR3 sequence: CAISEGGKETQYF. In nucleotides, the CDR3 is TGTGCCATCAGTGAGGGCGGCAAAGAGACCCAGTACTTC.

This clonotype was observed once. The J gene is TRBJ1-2, the V gene TRBV9; 7 nucleotides match TRBD1. The CDR3 is 14 residues long. Trimming took 4 bases from V and 3 from J; bases not matched to a gene: 6. The germline V gene encodes CDR1 SGDLS and CDR2 YYNGEE. The DNA of the CDR3 is TGTGCCAGCAGCAACACAGGGGACCACTATGGCTACACCTTC. As protein: CASSNTGDHYGYTF.

Details on this clonotype: One end of the junction fails to match germline, which may point to a read error. This sequence joins TRBV2 and TRBJ1-4; D remains ambiguous. This CDR3 is built from 18 residues. The germline gives CDR1 SNHLY, CDR2 FYNNEI. The CDR3 protein is CASSQVPLLGGRGEKLFF. DNA of the CDR3: TGCGCCAGCAGCCAAGTACCCCTCCTGGGAGGGAGAGGTGAAAAACTGTTTTTT.

A single count supports this clonotype. The chain uses TRBV11-1 and TRBJ1-3; TRBD1 matches at 10 bases. The CDR3 consists of 14 residues. Germline CDR1 and CDR2: SGHAT and FQDESV (reference sequence). J was trimmed by 3 bases and V by 5 bases; bases with no gene match: 1. CDR3 in amino acids: CASSDRGHGNTIYF. CDR3 DNA sequence: TGTGCCAGCAGCGACAGGGGGCATGGAAACACCATATATTTT.

The chain recombines TRBV29-1 with TRBJ1-3; D is ambiguous. Trimming stripped 6 bases from V and 4 bases from J, with 16 bases between. Germline V gives CDR1 SQVTM, CDR2 ANQGSEA. CDR3 length: 14 residues. CDR3 loop: CSVLTGEAGNTIYF. The CDR3 coding sequence is TGCAGCGTCTTGACGGGAGAGGCAGGAAACACCATATATTTT.

This clonotype was seen many times. V usage is TRBV9 and J usage is TRBJ1-6, with 8 positions matching TRBD1. Looked up from germline, CDR1 is SGDLS and CDR2 is YYNGEE. The CDR3 sequence is 15 residues long. The ends lost 3 bases at V and 7 bases at J; junction bases unmatched: 6. In DNA, the CDR3 is TGTGCCAGCAGCGCGACGACAGGGGAGAATTCACCCCTCCACTTT. Protein product: CASSATTGENSPLHF. Based on the CDR3 plus reference TRBV9 and TRBJ1-6, the full variable domain is DSGVTQTPKHLITATGQRVTLRCSPRSGDLSVYWYQQSLDQGLQFLIQYYNGEERAKGNILERFSAQQFPDLHSELNLSSLELGDSALYFCASSATTGENSPLHFGNGTRLTVT.

V gene TRBV11-3 combines with J gene TRBJ1-2; TRBD1 might be the D (5 bases). The CDR3 loop spans 15 amino acids. Germline V CDR1 and CDR2: SGHNT, YENEEA. V dropped 0 bases and J dropped 8 bases, with 16 bases sitting between them. CDR3 sequence reads: CASSLDTWQGDGYTF. The CDR3 region has the DNA TGTGCCAGCAGCTTAGATACTTGGCAGGGAGACGGCTACACCTTC.

This clonotype was recorded at least ten times. V usage is TRBV15 and J usage is TRBJ2-5, with a possible D match to TRBD2 (5 bases). Between the trimmed V and J ends, which lost 5 bases and 9 bases, there was a span of 16 bases. In germline, CDR1 is LNHNV, CDR2 YYDKDF (reference sequence). This CDR3 region has 13 residues. This chain's CDR3 is CATSLLEGEAQYF. CDR3 bases: TGTGCCACCAGCCTTCTTGAGGGTGAGGCCCAGTACTTC.

The chain has TRBV29-1 and TRBJ2-5, with a tentative D call TRBD2 (6 bases). Germline V gene lookup returns CDR1 SQVTM and CDR2 ANQGSEA. The CDR3 runs to 16 residues. Trimming pared 4 bases from V and 5 bases from J, leaving 23 bases between. The CDR3 DNA is TGCAGCGTTGCAGGGCGGAGGGGTGGCTCCGGGGAGACCCAGTACTTC. This encodes CSVAGRRGGSGETQYF.

The V gene is TRBV29-1, the J gene TRBJ1-1, with D possibly being TRBD1 (6 bases). Trimming removed 6 bases from V and 4 bases from J, with 15 bases in between. This CDR3 spans 13 amino acids. CDR1 is SQVTM, CDR2 ANQGSEA, per germline. The CDR3 sequence: CSVYREASTEAFF. Written as DNA, the CDR3 is TGCAGCGTATACAGGGAGGCGTCCACTGAAGCTTTCTTT.

There are many counts of this clonotype. This rearrangement joins TRBV12-3 or TRBV12-4 to TRBJ1-5; tentative D call: TRBD1 (6 bases). The ends were cut back, 7 bases at V and 1 base at J, with 26 bases in the middle. CDR3 length: 19 residues. CDR3 sequence: CASTFLGGGAGWSNQPQHF. CDR3 in DNA: TGTGCCAGCACCTTCCTCGGGGGGGGCGCGGGTTGGAGCAATCAGCCCCAGCATTTT.

The chain links TRBV10-3 to TRBJ2-1, with D hard to call. The germline CDR1 and CDR2 sequences are ENHRY and SYGVKD. Trimming took 3 bases from V and 12 from J, leaving 15 bases between them. The CDR3 consists of 13 residues. The CDR3, as DNA: TGTGCCATCAGTGACCCACCGAGAGATACGCAGTTCTTC. Encoded protein: CAISDPPRDTQFF.

There are a few counts of this clonotype. The chain uses TRBV7-3 and TRBJ1-5, with 10 bases matching TRBD1. V trimming: 5 bases; J trimming: 5 bases; junction bases outside the gene matches: 6. In germline, CDR1 is SGHTA, CDR2 FQGTGA. This CDR3 contains 15 residues. Here the CDR3 DNA reads TGTGCCAGCAGCCGGACAGGGGGAGGGGATCAGCCCCAGCATTTT. This codes for CASSRTGGGDQPQHF. Supplemented by reference TRBV7-3 and TRBJ1-5, the full variable domain reads GAGVSQTPSNKVTEKGKYVELRCDPISGHTALYWYRQSLGQGPEFLIYFQGTGAADDSGLPNDRFFAVRPEGSVSTLKIQRTERGDSAVYLCASSRTGGGDQPQHFGDGTRLSIL.

The chain links TRBV7-3 to TRBJ1-2; D might be TRBD1 (5 bases). The V end was cut by 5 bases, the J end by 4 bases, with 23 bases between. The CDR3 loop spans 17 amino acids. From germline, CDR1 is SGHTA and CDR2 FQGTGA. The CDR3 bases are TGTGCCAGCAGCCCATCGAGGTGGGGCGAGCCTGGCTATGGCTACACCTTC. This translates into CASSPSRWGEPGYGYTF.

This clonotype appeared a single time. This chain links TRBV2 with TRBJ1-5; TRBD1 is a possible D gene (5 bases). The CDR3 spans 24 residues. Germline values: CDR1 SNHLY, CDR2 FYNNEI. V was clipped by 3 bases and J by 3 bases, with 39 bases between them. This CDR3 reads CASSDEGTSLDPFSNSRYNQPQHF. Here the CDR3 DNA reads TGTGCCAGCAGTGACGAAGGGACTTCCTTAGACCCCTTTTCTAATTCACGTTACAATCAGCCCCAGCATTTT.

The chain couples TRBV9 to TRBJ1-4; 7 bases match TRBD1. The CDR3 runs 16 residues. CDR1 is SGDLS and CDR2 is YYNGEE in the germline V gene. V trimming: 3 bases; J trimming: 4 bases; junction bases outside the gene matches: 9. The CDR3 here is CASSEGQGGLNEKLFF. Written as DNA, the CDR3 is TGTGCCAGCAGCGAGGGGCAGGGGGGCCTTAATGAAAAACTGTTTTTT.

In its sample, this clonotype was seen a few times. This sequence joins TRBV10-3 and TRBJ1-1; D remains unclear. The CDR3 runs to 14 residues. Germline CDR1 is ENHRY and CDR2 is SYGVKD. V was pared by 5 bases and J by 0 bases, with 10 bases between. The CDR3 nucleotides read TGTGCCATCAGTCGACCGGGTATGAACACTGAAGCTTTCTTT. Translating it yields CAISRPGMNTEAFF.